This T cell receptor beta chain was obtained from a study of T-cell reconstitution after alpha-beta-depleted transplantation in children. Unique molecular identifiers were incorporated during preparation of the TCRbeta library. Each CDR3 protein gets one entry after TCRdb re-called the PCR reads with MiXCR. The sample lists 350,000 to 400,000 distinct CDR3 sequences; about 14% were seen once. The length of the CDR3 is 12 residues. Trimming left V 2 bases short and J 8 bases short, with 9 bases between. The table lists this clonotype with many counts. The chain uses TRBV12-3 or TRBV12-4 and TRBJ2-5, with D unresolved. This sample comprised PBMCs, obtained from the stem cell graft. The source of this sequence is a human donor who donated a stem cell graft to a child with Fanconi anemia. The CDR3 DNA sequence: TGTGCCAGCAGTTTATCCGTTACTACCCAGTACTTC. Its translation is CASSLSVTTQYF.